A selection of T cell receptor beta chains follows, all from one sample in a study of OX40 agonist ivuxolimab in advanced cancers. Some clones are missing from TCRdb's copy, which holds only in-frame ones; the method was immunoSEQ multiplex PCR. The table records approximately 23,000 clones, 84% of them present only once. The sample consisted of CD4+ or CD8+ T cells sorted from blood, taken in a trial of the OX40 agonist ivuxolimab. These receptors originate from an adult with an advanced solid tumor such as melanoma, head and neck, liver or kidney cancer. Each CDR3 is given with its conserved first and last residue. Fields, in order: D gene, J gene, clone size, V gene, CDR3 protein, CDR3 DNA. The D gene is left open where the match is weak. A row's size may be missing; if present it is once, few, many or a size class.

d_gene: .; j_gene: TRBJ1-6; abundance: few; v_gene: TRBV7-9; CDR3aa: CASIEDQPLHF; CDR3nt: TGTGCCAGCATAGAGGACCAGCCCCTCCACTTT
d_gene: TRBD1; j_gene: TRBJ1-4; abundance: .; v_gene: TRBV9; CDR3aa: CASSADRGREKLFF; CDR3nt: TGTGCCAGCAGCGCGGACAGGGGTAGGGAAAAACTGTTTTTT
d_gene: .; j_gene: TRBJ2-7; abundance: .; v_gene: TRBV10-3; CDR3aa: CAMGWGAEQYF; CDR3nt: TGTGCCATGGGGTGGGGGGCCGAGCAGTACTTC
d_gene: TRBD1; j_gene: TRBJ1-1; abundance: .; v_gene: TRBV9; CDR3aa: CASSRGDSNTEAFF; CDR3nt: TGTGCCAGCAGCCGAGGGGACAGTAACACTGAAGCTTTCTTT
d_gene: .; j_gene: TRBJ1-1; abundance: .; v_gene: TRBV2; CDR3aa: CASGNSPNTEAFF; CDR3nt: TGTGCCAGCGGTAATTCACCGAACACTGAAGCTTTCTTT
d_gene: .; j_gene: TRBJ2-7; abundance: few; v_gene: TRBV6-1; CDR3aa: CASRPQGSYEQYF; CDR3nt: TGTGCCAGCCGACCCCAGGGTTCCTACGAGCAGTACTTC
d_gene: TRBD1; j_gene: TRBJ1-2; abundance: .; v_gene: TRBV7-2; CDR3aa: CASSYTVRDRAVGYTF; CDR3nt: TGTGCCAGCAGCTATACGGTCCGGGACAGGGCGGTCGGCTACACCTTC
d_gene: TRBD2; j_gene: TRBJ2-5; abundance: .; v_gene: TRBV4-2; CDR3aa: CASSQEGFLAGGQETQYF; CDR3nt: TGTGCCAGCAGCCAAGAGGGTTTTCTAGCGGGGGGGCAAGAGACCCAGTACTTC
d_gene: TRBD2; j_gene: TRBJ2-3; abundance: once; v_gene: TRBV6-6; CDR3aa: CASSYPSGTSTDTQYF; CDR3nt: TGTGCCAGCAGTTACCCTAGCGGGACTAGCACAGATACGCAGTATTTT
d_gene: .; j_gene: TRBJ2-3; abundance: .; v_gene: TRBV7-9; CDR3aa: CATAAFTDTQYF; CDR3nt: TGTGCCACCGCCGCCTTCACAGATACGCAGTATTTT